The T cell receptor (beta chain) described here comes from a study of cytomegalovirus exposure and HLA in healthy donors. Study-wide results and caveats: An analysis that was carried out later associated 16,951 TCR beta sequences with HLA alleles at 0.05 false discovery rate. The study had only CMV serostatus as immune exposure information. Per a prior analysis, the majority of TCR beta V segments were productive roughly 87% or roughly 30% of the time.

To note about this clone: The antigen is undetermined.

PCR amplification relied on 60 Vbeta primers (plus 13 Jbeta primers). Produced via immunoSEQ multiplex PCR; TCRdb's table is partial and in-frame only. The listing records 160,000 or so clones. Germline loops: CDR1 MNHEY, CDR2 SVGAGI. This CDR3 comprises 15 residues. V was trimmed by 0 bases and J by 4 bases, leaving 12 bases between them. Sequenced sample: PBMCs. This TCR derives from a man under 40 in good health and CMV-seronegative. This chain connects TRBV6-5 to TRBJ1-2, with D possibly matching TRBD1 (5 bases). This CDR3 is CASSYSGEEPYGYTF. Written as DNA, the CDR3 is TGTGCCAGCAGTTACTCGGGGGAGGAGCCCTATGGCTACACCTTC.